The rows below give T cell receptor beta chains drawn from one sample of a study of cytomegalovirus exposure and HLA in healthy donors. Produced via immunoSEQ multiplex PCR; TCRdb's table is partial and in-frame only. The sample gives approximately 130,000 clones, 80% of which show up once; under 4.5% is in the top ten. What was sequenced was PBMCs. All receptors come from a woman aged 40-49 years in good health and CMV-seronegative. Each CDR3 is given with its conserved first and last residue. A D gene is named only where the DNA matches it firmly. Size is omitted from some rows. Given values are once, few, many or a class for expanded clones.

TRBJ2-5,-,TRBD1,TRBV7-2,CASSTIPGQGAETQYF,TGTGCCAGCAGCACTATACCGGGACAGGGGGCGGAGACCCAGTACTTC
TRBJ2-5,-,-,TRBV6-5,CASSYSGGDIDGPQYF,TGTGCCAGCAGTTACTCGGGAGGGGACATCGACGGCCCCCAGTACTTC
TRBJ1-1,few,-,TRBV7-2,CASSFQGHSEAFF,TGTGCCAGCAGCTTTCAGGGCCACTCTGAAGCTTTCTTT
TRBJ1-5,-,-,TRBV15,CATSRDRGGWPQHF,TGTGCCACCAGCAGAGATAGGGGGGGATGGCCCCAGCATTTT
TRBJ1-1,few,-,TRBV28,CATRREGVNTEAFF,TGTGCCACCCGGCGGGAGGGGGTGAACACTGAAGCTTTCTTT
TRBJ2-5,-,-,TRBV9,CASSARTSGGLETQYF,TGTGCCAGCAGCGCCCGGACTAGTGGGGGCCTCGAGACCCAGTACTTC
TRBJ2-1,-,TRBD2,TRBV19,CASTPGGTLPNEQFF,TGTGCCAGTACCCCGGGGGGGACCCTCCCCAATGAGCAGTTCTTC
TRBJ1-4,once,-,TRBV7-8,CASSLGSDEKLFF,TGTGCCAGCAGCTTAGGTTCGGATGAAAAACTGTTTTTT
TRBJ1-2,-,TRBD1,TRBV5-6,CASSLVGTEFSNYGYTF,TGTGCCAGCAGCTTGGTGGGGACAGAGTTTTCTAACTATGGCTACACCTTC
TRBJ2-7,-,-,TRBV14,CASSEMGAVYEQYF,TGTGCCAGCAGTGAAATGGGAGCGGTCTACGAGCAGTACTTC
TRBJ1-5,few,-,TRBV6-1,CASSEIQGSNQPQHF,TGTGCCAGCAGTGAGATACAGGGTAGCAATCAGCCCCAGCATTTT
TRBJ1-4,once,TRBD1,TRBV4-3,CASSQVPGQEKLFF,TGCGCCAGCAGCCAAGTCCCGGGACAGGAAAAACTGTTTTTT
TRBJ1-5,-,TRBD1,TRBV28,CASRDPRDRLLVGNQPQHF,TGTGCCAGCAGAGACCCCCGGGACAGGCTCCTCGTGGGCAATCAGCCCCAGCATTTT
TRBJ1-5,-,-,TRBV6-1,CARSELSTGKGQPQHF,TGTGCCCGCAGTGAATTGAGTACAGGGAAGGGTCAGCCCCAGCATTTT
TRBJ2-5,-,-,TRBV9,CASSGSGTGWETQYF,TGTGCCAGCAGCGGCAGCGGGACAGGTTGGGAGACCCAGTACTTC
TRBJ2-5,-,TRBD1,TRBV19,CASSMTGVGEETQYF,TGTGCCAGTAGTATGACAGGGGTAGGCGAAGAGACCCAGTACTTC
TRBJ2-5,-,-,TRBV28,CASSSRRGGTQYF,TGTGCCAGCAGTTCCCGGAGGGGGGGGACCCAGTACTTC
TRBJ2-7,few,-,TRBV4-1,CASTGSGAGEQYF,TGCGCCAGCACTGGGTCAGGGGCCGGGGAGCAGTACTTC
TRBJ1-5,-,-,TRBV28,CASSSGGGLFNQPQHF,TGTGCCAGCAGCTCCGGGGGGGGCCTTTTCAATCAGCCCCAGCATTTT
TRBJ1-5,-,-,TRBV23-1,CASTHPIGCNQPQHF,TGCGCCAGCACTCATCCCATCGGTTGCAATCAGCCCCAGCATTTT
TRBJ2-3,-,TRBD2,TRBV5-1,CASSYLAGGTGNTDTQYF,TGCGCCAGCAGTTATCTAGCGGGGGGCACCGGGAACACAGATACGCAGTATTTT
TRBJ2-2,-,TRBD2,TRBV7-3,CASSMGLADDGELFF,TGTGCCAGCAGCATGGGACTAGCGGACGACGGGGAGCTGTTTTTT
TRBJ1-1,-,TRBD1,TRBV6-4,CASRPGQGNTEAFF,TGTGCCAGCAGACCCGGACAGGGGAACACTGAAGCTTTCTTT
TRBJ2-2,-,TRBD2,TRBV5-1,CASSEGLVDTGELFF,TGCGCCAGCAGCGAGGGACTAGTCGACACCGGGGAGCTGTTTTTT
TRBJ2-3,-,-,TRBV4-1,CASSQADSATDTQYF,TGCGCCAGCAGCCAAGCGGACAGTGCCACAGATACGCAGTATTTT
TRBJ2-2,-,TRBD2,TRBV11-2,CPSSLGLAGTGELFF,TGTCCCAGCAGCTTAGGACTAGCGGGCACCGGGGAGCTGTTTTTT
TRBJ2-5,-,-,TRBV14,CASSQRLPETQYF,TGTGCCAGCAGCCAACGACTACCCGAGACCCAGTACTTC
TRBJ2-3,-,TRBD1,TRBV28,CASSQDRGRGDTQYF,TGTGCCAGCAGTCAGGACAGGGGGCGCGGGGATACGCAGTATTTT
TRBJ2-7,few,-,TRBV2,CATLNQALKPEQYF,TGTGCCACCCTAAACCAGGCCCTCAAGCCCGAGCAGTACTTC
TRBJ2-7,-,TRBD2,TRBV4-3,CASSQDGPGMARAGGLYEQYF,TGCGCCAGCAGCCAAGACGGACCCGGGATGGCCCGTGCGGGAGGTCTCTACGAGCAGTACTTC
TRBJ2-7,-,TRBD2,TRBV11-3,CASSSGGTSLDEQYF,TGTGCCAGCAGCTCGGGAGGGACTAGCCTGGACGAGCAGTACTTC
TRBJ2-5,-,TRBD2,TRBV4-2,CASSQVAGKMETQYF,TGTGCCAGCAGCCAAGTAGCGGGGAAGATGGAGACCCAGTACTTC
TRBJ1-6,-,TRBD1,TRBV5-6,CASSLGRAGGNSPLHF,TGTGCCAGCAGCTTGGGTCGGGCAGGGGGTAATTCACCCCTCCACTTT
TRBJ1-5,-,-,TRBV28,CASRRTERPQHF,TGTGCCAGCAGAAGGACAGAGAGGCCCCAGCATTTT
TRBJ2-1,-,TRBD1,TRBV6-5,CASSQQGTYNEQFF,TGTGCCAGCAGTCAACAGGGGACCTACAATGAGCAGTTCTTC
TRBJ2-3,-,TRBD2,TRBV27,CASSLSLAGGTDTQYF,TGTGCCAGCAGTTTATCGTTGGCGGGGGGGACAGATACGCAGTATTTT
TRBJ2-7,-,TRBD1,TRBV6-5,CASSYSRQGAGEQYF,TGTGCCAGCAGTTACTCGAGACAGGGGGCTGGCGAGCAGTACTTC
TRBJ2-3,-,-,TRBV28,CASSLGQGGTDTQYF,TGTGCCAGCAGTTTAGGACAAGGGGGCACAGATACGCAGTATTTT
TRBJ2-1,-,TRBD2,TRBV2,CASSSTSVNNEQFF,TGTGCCAGCAGCTCCACTAGCGTGAACAATGAGCAGTTCTTC
TRBJ2-1,-,TRBD2,TRBV5-1,CASSLVAGLDVEQFF,TGCGCCAGCAGCTTGGTGGCCGGACTAGATGTTGAGCAGTTCTTC
TRBJ2-5,-,-,TRBV4-1,CASSQDLGSSQETQYF,TGCGCCAGCAGCCAAGATTTGGGGAGCAGCCAAGAGACCCAGTACTTC
TRBJ1-1,-,-,TRBV5-1,CASSLGLAPTNTEAFF,TGCGCCAGCAGCTTGGGGTTGGCACCAACCAACACTGAAGCTTTCTTT
TRBJ2-5,few,TRBD2,TRBV4-3,CASSQEAGFETQYF,TGCGCCAGCAGCCAAGAAGCGGGGTTCGAGACCCAGTACTTC